One sample yielded the 24 T cell receptor beta chains listed below, sequenced in a study of post-analysis software for immune sequencing data. These TCRs are of unknown antigen specificity. Overall study results and limits: Roughly 5 TRBV segments occurring more often in patients than controls included TRBV5-6, TRBV5-1 and TRBV20-1.

Carried by the TCR beta cDNA libraries were unique molecular identifiers. TCRdb itself ran the PCR reads through MiXCR, one entry per CDR3 protein. The sample has around 770,000 distinct CDR3 sequences, around 42% seen once. The sequenced sample consisted of blood. The receptors derive from a girl under 18 with multiple sclerosis.

This clonotype appeared many times. The chain joins TRBV27 to TRBJ2-1; possibly TRBD1 for D (6 bases). The V and J ends lost 3 bases and 0 bases respectively, with 6 bases between them. The CDR3 contains 14 residues. The V gene's germline CDR1 is MNHEY and CDR2 SMNVEV (reference sequence). The CDR3 region is CASSLTGSYNEQFF. For the CDR3, the DNA is TGTGCCAGCAGTTTGACAGGCTCCTACAATGAGCAGTTCTTC.

The chain links TRBV29-1 to TRBJ2-3; D may match TRBD1 or TRBD2 (5 bases each). This CDR3 region has 13 residues. CDR1 and CDR2 (germline): SQVTM, ANQGSEA. Trimming pared 7 bases from V and 14 bases from J, leaving 25 bases between. The CDR3: CSAVSPLRGNPYF. CDR3 nucleotide sequence: TGCAGCGCCGTGAGCCCCCTCCGGGGCAACCCGTATTTT.

This chain uses TRBV18 with TRBJ2-7, with TRBD1 as a possible D gene (5 bases). V was clipped by 0 bases and J by 1 base, with 10 bases between them. CDR3 length: 15 residues. From germline, CDR1 is KGHSH and CDR2 LQKENI. The CDR3 is CASSPPTEPSYEQYF. CDR3 in DNA: TGTGCCAGCTCACCACCGACAGAGCCGTCCTACGAGCAGTACTTC.

In DNA, the CDR3 is TGTGCCAGCAGCTCCGGACTAGCGGGAGGGGTGGTGCAGTTCTTC. Amino acid sequence: CASSSGLAGGVVQFF. The rearrangement uses TRBV28 and TRBJ2-1; 15 nucleotides line up with TRBD2. V was pared by 6 bases and J by 12 bases, with 9 bases of the junction left unmatched. This CDR3 has 15 residues. In germline, CDR1 is MDHEN, CDR2 SYDVKM. Complete variable domain (other parts from reference TRBV28 and TRBJ2-1): DVKVTQSSRYLVKRTGEKVFLECVQDMDHENMFWYRQDPGLGLRLIYFSYDVKMKEKGDIPEGYSVSREKKERFSLILESASTNQTSMYLCASSSGLAGGVVQFFGPGTRLTVL.

The V gene is TRBV5-1, the J gene TRBJ2-7, with 13 bases lining up with TRBD2. Germline values: CDR1 SGHRS, CDR2 YFSETQ. The CDR3 is made up of 16 amino acids. J was trimmed by 6 bases and V by 4 bases; bases with no gene match: 10. CDR3 residues: CASSPVLAGGPSEQYF. In nucleotides, the CDR3 is TGCGCCAGCAGCCCTGTACTAGCGGGAGGGCCCTCCGAGCAGTACTTC.

The chain recombines TRBV28 with TRBJ1-5; D gene unclear. This CDR3 has 15 amino acids. Germline V CDR1 and CDR2: MDHEN, SYDVKM. The V end lost 5 bases, the J end lost 3 bases, and 14 bases lay between the germline ends. This CDR3 reads CASSRSGIDNQPQHF. CDR3 coding DNA: TGTGCCAGCAGTCGCTCCGGGATCGACAATCAGCCCCAGCATTTT.

The CDR3, as DNA: TGTGCCAGCAGCTTAGGGGGGGTAGCTAGATCGTCGGATGGCTACACCTTC. This encodes CASSLGGVARSSDGYTF. The chain carries TRBV7-2 and TRBJ1-2; tentative D call: TRBD1 (5 bases). The CDR3 loop spans 17 amino acids. Trimming took off 1 base at V and 6 bases at J, with 21 bases between the two ends. Germline CDR1 and CDR2: SGHTA and FQGNSA.

This clonotype has just a few counts. The chain carries TRBV15 and TRBJ1-4; maybe TRBD1 (6 bases). The CDR3 sequence is 15 residues long. The germline V and J ends were trimmed by 4 bases and 3 bases, with 12 bases remaining between them. Germline CDR1 is LNHNV and CDR2 is YYDKDF (reference sequence). The CDR3 DNA is TGTGCCACCAGCACCTTGGGGGGCTCTAATGAAAAACTGTTTTTT. Encoded protein: CATSTLGGSNEKLFF.

The table lists this clonotype with a count of one. This chain connects TRBV20-1 to TRBJ1-1; a weak D match, TRBD1 (5 bases). V lost 6 bases and J lost 4, with 21 bases in between. Germline V gene data show CDR1 as DFQATT and CDR2 as SNEGSKA (reference sequence). The CDR3 loop spans 15 amino acids. This chain's CDR3 is CSAEVKGQWSTEAFF. DNA of the CDR3: TGCAGTGCAGAGGTGAAGGGGCAGTGGAGCACTGAAGCTTTCTTT.

This clonotype came up once. The chain combines TRBV19 with TRBJ2-7; no reliable D call. This CDR3 contains 15 residues. V dropped 1 base and J dropped 3 bases, with 13 bases sitting between them. CDR1 is LNHDA, CDR2 SQIVND, per germline (reference sequence). The CDR3 is CASSIGSGFYYEQYF. In DNA form, the CDR3 reads TGTGCCAGTAGTATAGGATCCGGATTCTACTACGAGCAGTACTTC.

This chain joins TRBV3-1 and TRBJ1-5; unclear D gene. This CDR3 has 16 residues. CDR1 LGHDT and CDR2 YNNKEL come from the germline V gene (reference sequence). Trimming took off 0 bases at V and 0 bases at J, with 9 bases between the two ends. In DNA, the CDR3 is TGTGCCAGCAGCCAAGATTCGCACAGTAGCAATCAGCCCCAGCATTTT. Its protein is CASSQDSHSSNQPQHF. The full variable domain, its missing parts supplied by reference TRBV3-1 and TRBJ1-5, is DTAVSQTPKYLVTQMGNDKSIKCEQNLGHDTMYWYKQDSKKFLKIMFSYNNKELIINETVPNRFSPKSPDKAHLNLHINSLELGDSAVYFCASSQDSHSSNQPQHFGDGTRLSIL.

The chain joins TRBV27 to TRBJ2-1, with TRBD2 matching 8 bases. J was trimmed by 3 bases and V by 6 bases; bases with no gene match: 13. The CDR3 has 17 residues. Germline CDR1 reads MNHEY; CDR2 reads SMNVEV (reference sequence). The CDR3 reads CASSRRWELAGYNEQFF. In DNA form, the CDR3 reads TGTGCCAGCAGCCGGCGCTGGGAGCTAGCGGGCTACAATGAGCAGTTCTTC.

V gene TRBV12-3 or TRBV12-4 combines with J gene TRBJ2-7, with D unresolved. The CDR3 loop spans 15 amino acids. V was shortened by 1 base and J by 0 bases, with 10 bases between the two germline ends. Written as DNA, the CDR3 is TGTGCCAGCAGTTTAGGCACAGATTACTCCTACGAGCAGTACTTC. Translation: CASSLGTDYSYEQYF.

This clonotype was observed a handful of times. The V and J genes are TRBV15 and TRBJ2-1; D ambiguous. V lost 1 base and J 2 bases, leaving 9 bases between the germline ends. The CDR3 runs 15 residues. Germline CDR1 is LNHNV and CDR2 is YYDKDF (reference sequence). CDR3 residues: CATSRAAEPYNEQFF. The CDR3 nucleotides are TGTGCCACCAGCAGAGCAGCAGAACCCTACAATGAGCAGTTCTTC.

The gene calls are TRBV10-2 and TRBJ2-4; D is perhaps TRBD1 (6 bases). The assigned J gene may be wrong: the sequence end matches TRBJ2-7 better. CDR3 length: 12 residues. CDR1 is WSHSY, CDR2 SAAADI, per germline. As DNA, the CDR3 is TGCGCCAGCAGTGACTTAGGGGGCGAGCAGTACTTC. It codes for CASSDLGGEQYF.

This clonotype was seen once. The chain recombines TRBV7-3 with TRBJ2-1; 9 bases match TRBD2. CDR1 and CDR2 (germline): SGHTA, FQGTGA. The V gene end was trimmed by 6 bases and the J gene end by 8 bases; junction bases not matched to a gene: 14. The CDR3 runs 16 residues. Here the CDR3 reads CASRITGTSRRHEQFF. In DNA, the CDR3 is TGTGCCAGCAGGATTACCGGGACTAGCCGTCGGCATGAGCAGTTCTTC.

The chain couples TRBV6-6 to TRBJ2-1; possible D gene TRBD2, 5 bases. In germline, CDR1 is MNHNY, CDR2 SVGAGI (reference sequence). Between the trimmed V and J ends, which lost 0 bases and 9 bases, there was a span of 18 bases. This CDR3 contains 16 residues. In nucleotides, the CDR3 is TGTGCCAGCAGTTACTCGTCTAAGGTTCGAAGCGGTGAGCAGTTCTTC. Protein: CASSYSSKVRSGEQFF.

In this sample, this clonotype turned up a few times. The chain is built from TRBV24-1 and TRBJ2-1; 11 bases are shared with TRBD2. Germline V gene lookup returns CDR1 KGHDR and CDR2 SFDVKD. This CDR3 is 16 amino acids long. Trimming took 6 bases from V and 4 from J; bases not matched to a gene: 7. CDR3: CATSPGTSGWYNEQFF. In nucleotides, the CDR3 is TGTGCCACCAGTCCCGGGACTAGCGGATGGTACAATGAGCAGTTCTTC.

This clonotype was counted only a few times. The chain uses TRBV12-3 or TRBV12-4 and TRBJ2-1; D unclear. The CDR3 is 13 residues long. With 5 bases removed from V and 2 bases from J, the gap between germline ends came to 7 bases. The CDR3 sequence: CASSPTAYNEQFF. The DNA for the CDR3 is TGTGCCAGCAGTCCTACCGCCTACAATGAGCAGTTCTTC.

In its sample, this clonotype was seen a few times. V and J are TRBV7-2 and TRBJ2-7; 7 bases line up with TRBD2. The closer fit of TRBJ2-5 to the DNA end suggests the J call may be wrong. The CDR3 is 13 amino acids. Per the germline V gene, CDR1 is SGHTA and CDR2 is FQGNSA. CDR3 amino acids: CASSRGSGETQYF. The CDR3 DNA reads TGTGCCAGCAGCCGCGGGAGCGGGGAGACCCAGTACTTC.

The chain is built from TRBV5-1 and TRBJ2-5; D tentatively reads TRBD1 or TRBD2 (5 bases each). The length of the CDR3 is 14 residues. Trimming took off 3 bases at V and 1 base at J, with 10 bases between the two ends. Germline assignment: CDR1 SGHRS and CDR2 YFSETQ. The CDR3 DNA sequence: TGCGCCAGCAGCTCGGGGCGGGTCCAAGAGACCCAGTACTTC. As protein: CASSSGRVQETQYF.

This chain links TRBV28 with TRBJ2-1; TRBD1 might be the D (6 bases). Germline values: CDR1 MDHEN, CDR2 SYDVKM. V was shortened by 6 bases and J by 4 bases, with 16 bases between the two germline ends. This CDR3 region has 15 residues. The CDR3 bases are TGTGCCAGCAGCCAGAACCAGGACAGTTACAATGAGCAGTTCTTC. This sequence encodes CASSQNQDSYNEQFF. The variable domain in full, with the rest retrieved from reference TRBV28 and TRBJ2-1, is DVKVTQSSRYLVKRTGEKVFLECVQDMDHENMFWYRQDPGLGLRLIYFSYDVKMKEKGDIPEGYSVSREKKERFSLILESASTNQTSMYLCASSQNQDSYNEQFFGPGTRLTVL.

This chain uses TRBV7-2 with TRBJ2-1, with a weak D call TRBD2 (6 bases). Trimming removed 1 base from V and 15 bases from J, with 16 bases in between. Germline V gene data show CDR1 as SGHTA and CDR2 as FQGNSA. The CDR3 totals 13 residues. The CDR3 loop reads CASSLGLLGLLFF. DNA for the CDR3: TGTGCCAGCAGCTTAGGATTACTGGGACTCCTGTTCTTC.

On this clonotype: Compared with germline, one end of the junction differs, possibly owing to a read error. The J gene is TRBJ1-1, the V gene TRBV27; D is ambiguous. This CDR3 region has 13 residues. Per germline, CDR1 MNHEY and CDR2 SMNVEV (reference sequence). CDR3 loop: CTSSYTENTEAFF. CDR3 nucleotides: TGTACCAGCAGTTACACCGAGAACACTGAAGCTTTCTTT.